The clone carrying this T cell receptor (beta chain) turned up a few times. Treatment denoted: preoperative locoregional IRX-2 cytokine immunotherapy. This phase Ib study tested locoregional IRX-2 cytokine immunotherapy given before surgery. Assay used: immunoSEQ multiplex PCR; TCRdb lists only in-frame clones, some missing. There are some 35,000 clones in the sample; roughly four fifths occur only once, and over 1.3% lies in the top ten. The data originate from a study of preoperative IRX-2 immunotherapy in early breast cancer. V lost 1 base, J lost 5 bases, and 18 bases lay in between. The CDR3 covers 16 residues. Per the germline V gene, CDR1 is SGHNT and CDR2 is YENEEA.

The TCR was taken from a human donor with breast cancer. Material: lymph node tissue, obtained after IRX-2 immunotherapy. V gene TRBV11-3 combines with J gene TRBJ2-7, with D possibly TRBD2 on 7 matching bases. CDR3 in amino acids: CASSLVGTGGPDEQYF. CDR3 in DNA: TGTGCCAGCAGCTTAGTTGGAACGGGGGGCCCTGACGAGCAGTACTTC.